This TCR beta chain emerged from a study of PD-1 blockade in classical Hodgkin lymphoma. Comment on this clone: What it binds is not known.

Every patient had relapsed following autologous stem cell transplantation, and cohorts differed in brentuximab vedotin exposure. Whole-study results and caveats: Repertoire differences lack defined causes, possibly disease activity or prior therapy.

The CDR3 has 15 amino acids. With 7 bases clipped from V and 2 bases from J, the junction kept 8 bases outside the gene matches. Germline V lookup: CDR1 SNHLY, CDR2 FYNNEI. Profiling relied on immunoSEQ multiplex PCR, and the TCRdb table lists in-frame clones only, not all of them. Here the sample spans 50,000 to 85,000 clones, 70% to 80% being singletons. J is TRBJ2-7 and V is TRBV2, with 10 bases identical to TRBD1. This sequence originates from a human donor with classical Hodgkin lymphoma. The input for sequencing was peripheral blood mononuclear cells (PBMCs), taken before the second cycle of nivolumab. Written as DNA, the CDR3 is TGTGCCAGCAAACGTGGGGGACAGGGGACCTACGAGCAGTACTTC. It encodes CASKRGGQGTYEQYF.